These 25 T cell receptor beta chains share one sample of origin, sequenced in a study of T-cell reconstitution after alpha-beta-depleted transplantation in children. For TCRbeta, the library was prepared with unique molecular identifiers. Via MiXCR, TCRdb re-called the PCR reads, giving one row per CDR3 protein. The sample consists of a few hundred thousand distinct CDR3 sequences, over 9% of them appearing once. Source: PBMCs from the stem cell graft donor, taken from the stem cell graft. These receptors originate from a human donor who donated a stem cell graft to a child with acute lymphoblastic leukemia.

V is TRBV7-2 and J is TRBJ2-7; D tentatively fits TRBD1 or TRBD2 (5 bases each). Looked up from germline, CDR1 is SGHTA and CDR2 is FQGNSA. This CDR3 is built from 15 residues. The V end was cut by 3 bases, the J end by 0 bases, with 12 bases between. The CDR3 loop reads CASSFSRGPSYEQYF. CDR3 nucleotide sequence: TGTGCCAGCAGCTTTAGCCGGGGCCCCTCCTACGAGCAGTACTTC. Together with reference TRBV7-2 and TRBJ2-7, the CDR3 gives the full variable domain: GAGVSQSPSNKVTEKGKDVELRCDPISGHTALYWYRQSLGQGLEFLIYFQGNSAPDKSGLPSDRFSAERTGGSVSTLTIQRTQQEDSAVYLCASSFSRGPSYEQYFGPGTRLTVT.

This clonotype was detected many times. The CDR3 does not end in the conserved phenylalanine or tryptophan, so this is likely a read error. The chain joins TRBV6-1 to TRBJ1-5, with 9 bases that match TRBD1. V dropped 5 bases and J dropped 7; count of bases not matched to a gene: 3. CDR3 length: 13 amino acids. Germline CDR1 is MNHNS and CDR2 is SASEGT. CDR3 in DNA: TGTGCCAGCAGTCGGGACAGGGAACAGCCCCAGCATTTG. This gives the protein CASSRDREQPQHL.

The sample holds a few counts of this clonotype. This chain links TRBV12-3 or TRBV12-4 with TRBJ2-1, with D unresolved. Trimming removed 2 bases from V and 10 bases from J, with 9 bases in between. This CDR3 comprises 12 residues. CDR3 amino acids: CASSLTGVEQFF. CDR3 nucleotides: TGTGCCAGCAGTTTAACCGGTGTGGAGCAGTTCTTC.

The rearrangement joins TRBV12-3 or TRBV12-4 to TRBJ2-1, with D hard to call. Trimming took 1 base from V and 0 from J, leaving 16 bases between them. The CDR3 runs to 18 residues. The DNA of the CDR3 is TGTGCCAGCAGTTTAGAAGGAAGACGGATCAGCTCCTACAATGAGCAGTTCTTC. This translates into CASSLEGRRISSYNEQFF.

This clonotype showed up just a few times. This chain joins TRBV7-2 and TRBJ2-7; perhaps TRBD1 as D (6 bases). CDR1 and CDR2 (germline): SGHTA, FQGNSA. The CDR3 contains 16 residues. Between the trimmed V and J ends, which lost 1 base and 0 bases, there was a span of 13 bases. CDR3 DNA sequence: TGTGCCAGCAGCTTAGACGGGACACGACGCTCCTACGAGCAGTACTTC. Protein sequence: CASSLDGTRRSYEQYF.

The rearrangement uses TRBV27 and TRBJ2-2; D might be TRBD2 (6 bases). CDR3 size: 18 residues. Trimming pared 1 base from V and 6 bases from J, leaving 21 bases between. Germline CDR1 is MNHEY and CDR2 is SMNVEV (reference sequence). CDR3 in DNA: TGTGCCAGCAGTTTATTCGGCGGGAATAATCCCTACGCCGGGGAGCTGTTTTTT. It specifies CASSLFGGNNPYAGELFF.

This clonotype was counted between two and nine times. For the CDR3, the DNA is TGCGCCAGCAGCCAAGATCGGGGGGCCGATGAGCAGTTCTTC. Amino acid sequence: CASSQDRGADEQFF. The chain joins TRBV4-1 to TRBJ2-1; maybe TRBD2 (7 bases). Looked up from germline, CDR1 is MGHRA and CDR2 is YSYEKL. The CDR3 consists of 14 residues. V lost 0 bases, J lost 8 bases, and 11 bases lay in between.

This clonotype turned up a few times. The V call is TRBV7-2, the J call TRBJ2-7; 9 nucleotides agree with TRBD2. CDR3 length equals 14 residues. CDR1 SGHTA and CDR2 FQGNSA come from the germline V gene. V shed 7 bases, J shed 2 bases, and the junction held 6 bases outside the gene matches. The CDR3 DNA sequence: TGTGCCAGCACGCAGACTAGCGGACCCTACGAGCAGTACTTC. Its protein product is CASTQTSGPYEQYF.

This clonotype has a handful of counts. This chain joins TRBV27 and TRBJ1-1; D might be TRBD1 (5 bases). The length of the CDR3 is 13 residues. V shed 3 bases and J shed 12 bases, with 17 bases lying between them. CDR1 and CDR2 from the germline V gene are MNHEY and SMNVEV (reference sequence). The CDR3: CASSLRAGHAPFF. In DNA, the CDR3 is TGTGCCAGCAGTTTGCGGGCAGGGCATGCACCTTTCTTT.

This clonotype was detected ten times or more. The chain combines TRBV27 with TRBJ2-3, with 7 bases that match TRBD1. Germline V gene lookup returns CDR1 MNHEY and CDR2 SMNVEV (reference sequence). After removal of 2 bases from V and 6 bases from J, the junction contained 2 bases not matched to a gene. This CDR3 has 13 residues. CDR3 loop: CASSLQGDDTQYF. In DNA form, the CDR3 reads TGTGCCAGCAGTTTACAGGGGGACGATACGCAGTATTTT.

The genes are TRBV7-6 and TRBJ2-4; 9 nucleotides align to TRBD1. The V gene end was trimmed by 7 bases and the J gene end by 2 bases; junction bases not matched to a gene: 9. There are 16 residues in the CDR3. In germline, CDR1 is SGHVS, CDR2 FNYEAQ. The DNA of the CDR3 is TGTGCCAGCACCTCCCGGGACAGGGAAACCAAAAACATTCAGTACTTC. It specifies CASTSRDRETKNIQYF.

This clonotype has at least ten counts. The rearrangement uses TRBV5-1 and TRBJ1-2; TRBD1 might be the D (5 bases). There are 14 residues in the CDR3. V lost 6 bases, J lost 4 bases, and 16 bases lay in between. The V gene's germline CDR1 is SGHRS and CDR2 YFSETQ. The CDR3 region has the DNA TGCGCCAGCACCTCCCCGGGGGGAATCTATGGCTACACCTTC. Translating gives CASTSPGGIYGYTF.

This clonotype was seen more than once but under ten times. The V and J genes are TRBV7-9 and TRBJ2-3, with 11 bases aligning to TRBD1. The length of the CDR3 is 17 residues. V lost 5 bases to trimming and J lost 4 bases; unmatched junction nucleotides: 11. From germline, CDR1 is SEHNR and CDR2 FQNEAQ (reference sequence). The CDR3 region is CASSEPGQGVGADTQYF. The DNA for the CDR3 is TGTGCCAGCAGCGAACCGGGACAGGGGGTTGGGGCAGATACGCAGTATTTT.

At least ten counts were recorded for this clonotype. V is TRBV12-3 or TRBV12-4 and J is TRBJ2-3; the D is unclear. The CDR3 covers 12 residues. The V end lost 2 bases, the J end lost 6 bases, and 6 bases lay between the germline ends. The CDR3 DNA follows: TGTGCCAGCAGTTTAATGCGCGATACGCAGTATTTT. It encodes CASSLMRDTQYF.

The V and J genes are TRBV4-1 and TRBJ1-1; 10 positions match TRBD1. V lost 6 bases, J lost 3 bases, and 4 bases stayed unmatched. The CDR3 is 14 residues long. The germline V gene has CDR1 MGHRA and CDR2 YSYEKL. Written as DNA, the CDR3 is TGCGCCAGCAGTCGCGGGACAGGGGACACTGAAGCTTTCTTT. Translated, it gives CASSRGTGDTEAFF.

The chain employs TRBV6-2 or TRBV6-3 and TRBJ2-2; D may be TRBD1 (7 bases). V dropped 7 bases and J dropped 4 bases, with 19 bases sitting between them. The CDR3 runs 16 residues. From germline, CDR1 is MNHEY and CDR2 SVGEGT. The CDR3 loop is CASTTGSLARTGELFF. For the CDR3, the DNA is TGTGCCAGCACGACAGGGTCGCTAGCGCGCACCGGGGAGCTGTTTTTT.

The rearrangement joins TRBV7-2 to TRBJ2-5, with 7 bases fitting TRBD1. This CDR3 comprises 13 residues. Germline V gives CDR1 SGHTA, CDR2 FQGNSA. After removal of 8 bases from V and 1 base from J, the junction contained 4 bases not matched to a gene. In DNA, the CDR3 is TGTGCCAGCCAGGGACAGCTCCAAGAGACCCAGTACTTC. It is translated as CASQGQLQETQYF. Full variable domain (remainder filled in from reference TRBV7-2 and TRBJ2-5): GAGVSQSPSNKVTEKGKDVELRCDPISGHTALYWYRQSLGQGLEFLIYFQGNSAPDKSGLPSDRFSAERTGGSVSTLTIQRTQQEDSAVYLCASQGQLQETQYFGPGTRLLVL.

As to this clonotype: It may be a read error: a sequence one base away is much more abundant. The V call is TRBV5-1, the J call TRBJ1-2; D perhaps matches TRBD1 (5 bases). The V end was cut by 4 bases, the J end by 3 bases, with 10 bases between. This CDR3 is 13 amino acids long. In germline, CDR1 is SGHRS, CDR2 YFSETQ. CDR3 DNA sequence: TGCGCCAGCAGCCAGGACAAAGACTATGGCTACACCTTC. This codes for CASSQDKDYGYTF.

This clonotype has more than one count but fewer than ten. The chain joins TRBV6-2 or TRBV6-3 to TRBJ2-2, with TRBD2 identical over 8 bases. The CDR3 runs 15 residues. The ends lost 5 bases at V and 4 bases at J; junction bases unmatched: 6. Germline lookup yields CDR1 MNHEY and CDR2 SVGEGT. The chain's CDR3 is CASSQGLVVTGELFF. The CDR3 bases are TGTGCCAGCAGTCAGGGACTAGTCGTCACCGGGGAGCTGTTTTTT.

In its sample, this clonotype was seen once. The chain has TRBV7-9 and TRBJ2-1; 7 bases fit TRBD2. From germline, CDR1 is SEHNR and CDR2 FQNEAQ (reference sequence). The CDR3 loop spans 13 amino acids. J gave up 13 bases and V 5 bases, and 11 bases lay outside the gene matches. CDR3 nucleotides: TGTGCCAGCAGCACCCCGGGAGGCCCCGGTCAGTTCTTC. Amino acids: CASSTPGGPGQFF. Combining the CDR3 with reference TRBV7-9 and TRBJ2-1 gives the whole variable domain DTGVSQNPRHKITKRGQNVTFRCDPISEHNRLYWYRQTLGQGPEFLTYFQNEAQLEKSRLLSDRFSAERPKGSFSTLEIQRTEQGDSAMYLCASSTPGGPGQFFGPGTRLTVL.

Only a few counts were recorded for this clonotype. The chain has TRBV29-1 and TRBJ2-1, with TRBD1 as a possible D gene (5 bases). The length of the CDR3 is 12 residues. Germline assignment: CDR1 SQVTM and CDR2 ANQGSEA. Trimming removed 3 bases from V and 9 bases from J, with 12 bases in between. CDR3 bases: TGCAGCGTTGACCCAGGGCTAAGTGAGCAGTTCTTC. Residues: CSVDPGLSEQFF.

In this sample, this clonotype turned up a few times. The J gene is TRBJ2-2, the V gene TRBV27; 7 nucleotides match TRBD2. This CDR3 has 17 amino acids. Germline-derived CDR1 and CDR2 are MNHEY and SMNVEV (reference sequence). Trimming took 7 bases from V and 2 from J; bases not matched to a gene: 13. CDR3 region: CASTRRISGPNTGELFF. CDR3 DNA: TGTGCCAGCACCCGACGTATTAGCGGGCCTAACACCGGGGAGCTGTTTTTT.

In its sample, this clonotype was seen a few times. The chain links TRBV12-5 to TRBJ1-1, with TRBD1 matching over 12 bases. Germline lookup yields CDR1 LGHNT and CDR2 FRNRAP. This CDR3 has 17 amino acids. Trimming at V came to 6 bases and at J to 6 bases, leaving 14 bases not matched to a gene. The CDR3 spells CASGQGTGGDQKPEAFF. The CDR3 DNA reads as TGTGCTAGTGGCCAAGGGACAGGGGGCGATCAGAAGCCTGAAGCTTTCTTT.

This clonotype showed up just once. The rearrangement links TRBV19 to TRBJ2-7, with 15 bases aligning to TRBD2. The CDR3 contains 16 residues. The germline V gene has CDR1 LNHDA and CDR2 SQIVND (reference sequence). Germline trimming cut 3 bases from V and 1 base from J; bases unmatched to any gene: 1. The CDR3 DNA reads as TGTGCCAGTAGTATTGGGACTAGCGGGAGGTCCTACGAGCAGTACTTC. Residues: CASSIGTSGRSYEQYF.

This clonotype was found a few times. V and J are TRBV20-1 and TRBJ1-2; a weak D match, TRBD1 (5 bases). The V end lost 0 bases, the J end lost 5 bases, and 10 bases lay between the germline ends. CDR1 is DFQATT and CDR2 is SNEGSKA in the germline V gene (reference sequence). The length of the CDR3 is 13 residues. CDR3 DNA sequence: TGCAGTGCTAGAGATGTCAGGACATATGGCTACACCTTC. Translating it yields CSARDVRTYGYTF.